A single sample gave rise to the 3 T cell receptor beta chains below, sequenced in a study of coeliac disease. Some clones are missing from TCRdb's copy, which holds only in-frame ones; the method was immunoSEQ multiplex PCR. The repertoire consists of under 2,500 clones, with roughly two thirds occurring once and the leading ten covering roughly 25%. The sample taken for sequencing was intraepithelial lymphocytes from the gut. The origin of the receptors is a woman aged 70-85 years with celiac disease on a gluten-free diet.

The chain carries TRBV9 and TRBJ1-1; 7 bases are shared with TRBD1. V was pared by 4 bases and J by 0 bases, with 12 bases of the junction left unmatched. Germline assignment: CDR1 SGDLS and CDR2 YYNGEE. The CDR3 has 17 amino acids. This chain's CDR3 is CASSSQGGAWVNTEAFF. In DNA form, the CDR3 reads TGTGCCAGCAGCTCGCAGGGGGGCGCATGGGTGAACACTGAAGCTTTCTTT.

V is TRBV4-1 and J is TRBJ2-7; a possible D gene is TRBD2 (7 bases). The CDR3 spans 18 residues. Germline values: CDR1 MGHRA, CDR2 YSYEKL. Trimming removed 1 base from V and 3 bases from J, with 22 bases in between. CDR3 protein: CASSQAWGGEGSSYEQYF. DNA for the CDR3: TGCGCCAGCAGCCAAGCCTGGGGGGGCGAGGGTTCCAGCTACGAGCAGTACTTC.

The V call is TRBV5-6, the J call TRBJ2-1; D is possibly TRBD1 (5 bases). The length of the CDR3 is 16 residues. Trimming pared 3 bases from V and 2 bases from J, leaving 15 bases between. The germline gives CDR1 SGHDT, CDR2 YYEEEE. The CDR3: CASSSLTGSTYNEQFF. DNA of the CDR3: TGTGCCAGCAGCTCACTAACAGGTAGCACCTACAATGAGCAGTTCTTC.